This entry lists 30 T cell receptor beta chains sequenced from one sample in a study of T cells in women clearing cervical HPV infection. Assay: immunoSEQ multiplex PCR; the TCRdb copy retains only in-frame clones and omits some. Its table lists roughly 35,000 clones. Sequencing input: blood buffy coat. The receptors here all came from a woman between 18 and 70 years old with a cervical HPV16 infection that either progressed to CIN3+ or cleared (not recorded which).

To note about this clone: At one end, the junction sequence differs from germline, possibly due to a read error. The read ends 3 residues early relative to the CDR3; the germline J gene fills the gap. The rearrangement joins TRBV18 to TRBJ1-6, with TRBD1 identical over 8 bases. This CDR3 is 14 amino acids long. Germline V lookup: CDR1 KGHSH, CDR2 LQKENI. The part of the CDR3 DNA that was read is TGTGCCAGCCCACCGACAGGGGTTGAGTCACCC. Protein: CASPPTGVESP. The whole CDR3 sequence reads CASPPTGVESPLHF.

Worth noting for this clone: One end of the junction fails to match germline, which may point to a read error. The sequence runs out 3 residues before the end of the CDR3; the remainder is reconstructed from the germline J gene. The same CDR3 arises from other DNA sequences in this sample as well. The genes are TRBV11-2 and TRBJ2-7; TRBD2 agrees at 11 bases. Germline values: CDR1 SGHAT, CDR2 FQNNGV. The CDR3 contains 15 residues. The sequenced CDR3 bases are TGTGCCAGCAGCCTAGAACTAGCGGGAGATTACGAG. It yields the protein CASSLELAGDYE. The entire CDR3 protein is CASSLELAGDYEQYF.

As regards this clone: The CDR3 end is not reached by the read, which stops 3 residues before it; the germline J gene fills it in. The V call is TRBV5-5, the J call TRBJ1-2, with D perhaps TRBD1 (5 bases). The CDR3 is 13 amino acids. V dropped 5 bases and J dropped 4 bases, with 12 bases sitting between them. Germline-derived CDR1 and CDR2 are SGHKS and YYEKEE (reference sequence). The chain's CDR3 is CASRLGEGYGYTF. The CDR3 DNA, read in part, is TGTGCCAGCAGGTTAGGGGAAGGCTATGGC.

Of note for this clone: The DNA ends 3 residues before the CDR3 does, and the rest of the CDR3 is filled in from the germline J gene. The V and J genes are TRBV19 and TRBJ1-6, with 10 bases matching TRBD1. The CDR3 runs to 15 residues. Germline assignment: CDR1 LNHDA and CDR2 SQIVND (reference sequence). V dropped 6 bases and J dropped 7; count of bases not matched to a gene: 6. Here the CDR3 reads CASREGQGINSPLHF. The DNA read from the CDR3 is TGTGCCAGTAGAGAGGGACAGGGGATCAATTCACCC.

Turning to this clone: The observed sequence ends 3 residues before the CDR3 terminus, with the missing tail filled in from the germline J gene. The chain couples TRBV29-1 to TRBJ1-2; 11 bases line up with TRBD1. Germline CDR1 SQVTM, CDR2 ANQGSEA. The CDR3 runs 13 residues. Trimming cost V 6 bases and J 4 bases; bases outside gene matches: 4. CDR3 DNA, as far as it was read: TGCAGCGTCGGACAGGGGGCTTTCTATGGC. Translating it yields CSVGQGAFYG. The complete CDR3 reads CSVGQGAFYGYTF.

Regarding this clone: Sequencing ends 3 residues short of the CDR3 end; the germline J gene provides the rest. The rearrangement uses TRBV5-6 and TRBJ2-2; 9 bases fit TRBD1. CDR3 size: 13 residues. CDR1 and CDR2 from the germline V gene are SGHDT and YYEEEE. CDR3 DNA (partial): TGTGCCAGCAAACAGGGGGCAAATTCACCG. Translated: CASKQGANSP. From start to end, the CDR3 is CASKQGANSPLFF. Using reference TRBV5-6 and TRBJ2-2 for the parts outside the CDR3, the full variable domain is DAGVTQSPTHLIKTRGQQVTLRCSPKSGHDTVSWYQQALGQGPQFIFQYYEEEERQRGNFPDRFSGHQFPNYSSELNVNALLLGDSALYLCASKQGANSPLFFGEGSRLTVL.

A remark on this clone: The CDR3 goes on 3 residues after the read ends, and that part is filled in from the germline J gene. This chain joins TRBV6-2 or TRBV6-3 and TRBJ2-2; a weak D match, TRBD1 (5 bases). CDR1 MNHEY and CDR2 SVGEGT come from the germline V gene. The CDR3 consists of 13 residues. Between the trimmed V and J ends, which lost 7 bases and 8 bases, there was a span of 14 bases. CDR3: CASTKRGFGELFF. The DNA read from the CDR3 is TGTGCCAGCACCAAAAGGGGCTTTGGGGAG.

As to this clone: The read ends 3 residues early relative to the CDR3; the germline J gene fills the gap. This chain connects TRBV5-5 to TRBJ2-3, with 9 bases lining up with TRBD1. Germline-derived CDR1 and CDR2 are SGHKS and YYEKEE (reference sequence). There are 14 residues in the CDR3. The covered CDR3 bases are TGTGCCAGCAGCCACTGGACAGGGGAAGAGACG. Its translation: CASSHWTGEET. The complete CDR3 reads CASSHWTGEETQYF.

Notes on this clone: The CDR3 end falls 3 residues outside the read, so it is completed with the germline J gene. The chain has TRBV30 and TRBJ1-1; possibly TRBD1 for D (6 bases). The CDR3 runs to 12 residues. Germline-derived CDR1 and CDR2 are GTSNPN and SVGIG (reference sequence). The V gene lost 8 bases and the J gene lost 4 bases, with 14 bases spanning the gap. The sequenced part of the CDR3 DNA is TGTGCCGGGGGCAGGTTAGGCACTGAA. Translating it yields CAGGRLGTE. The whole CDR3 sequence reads CAGGRLGTEAFF. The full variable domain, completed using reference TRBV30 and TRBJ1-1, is SQTIHQWPATLVQPVGSPLSLECTVEGTSNPNLYWYRQAAGRGLQLLFYSVGIGQISSEVPQNLSASRPQDRQFILSSKKLLLSDSGFYLCAGGRLGTEAFFGQGTRLTVV.

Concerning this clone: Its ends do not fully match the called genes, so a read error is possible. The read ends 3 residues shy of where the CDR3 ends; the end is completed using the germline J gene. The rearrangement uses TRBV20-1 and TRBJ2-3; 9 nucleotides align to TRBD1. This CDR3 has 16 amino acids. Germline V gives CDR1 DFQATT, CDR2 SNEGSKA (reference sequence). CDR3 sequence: CSASGTGRQNAETQYF. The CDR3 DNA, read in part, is TGCAGTGCTAGCGGGACAGGGAGACAAAATGCAGAGACG.

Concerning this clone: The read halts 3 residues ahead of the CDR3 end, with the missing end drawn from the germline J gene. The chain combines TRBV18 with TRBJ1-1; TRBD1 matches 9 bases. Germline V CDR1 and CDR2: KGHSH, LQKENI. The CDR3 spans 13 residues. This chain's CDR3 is CASSQDRGETAFF. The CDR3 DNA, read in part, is TGTGCCAGCTCACAGGACAGGGGAGAGACA. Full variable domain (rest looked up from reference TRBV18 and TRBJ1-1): NAGVMQNPRHLVRRRGQEARLRCSPMKGHSHVYWYRQLPEEGLKFMVYLQKENIIDESGMPKERFSAEFPKEGPSILRIQQVVRGDSAAYFCASSQDRGETAFFGQGTRLTVV.

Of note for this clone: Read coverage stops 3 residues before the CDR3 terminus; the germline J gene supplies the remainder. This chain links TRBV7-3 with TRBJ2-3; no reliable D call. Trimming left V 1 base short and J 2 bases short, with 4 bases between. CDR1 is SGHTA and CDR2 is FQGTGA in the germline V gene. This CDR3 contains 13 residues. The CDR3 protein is CASSLINTDTQYF. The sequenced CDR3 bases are TGTGCCAGCAGCTTAATTAACACAGATACG.

The part of the CDR3 DNA that was read is TGCAGTGTTAATAGCGGGGGGGCCGCTTGGAATGAG. This codes for CSVNSGGAAWNE. The full CDR3 protein reads CSVNSGGAAWNEQFF. The rearrangement joins TRBV20-1 to TRBJ2-1; 11 bases match TRBD2. The read gets to within 3 residues of the CDR3 end, and the germline J gene fills in the rest. J was trimmed by 7 bases and V by 7 bases; bases with no gene match: 12. CDR3 size: 15 residues. The germline V gene encodes CDR1 DFQATT and CDR2 SNEGSKA (reference sequence).

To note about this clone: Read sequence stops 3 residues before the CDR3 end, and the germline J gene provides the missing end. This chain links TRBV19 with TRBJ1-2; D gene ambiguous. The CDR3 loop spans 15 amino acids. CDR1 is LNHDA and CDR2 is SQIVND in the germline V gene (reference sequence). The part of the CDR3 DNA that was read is TGTGCCAGTACCCCGGTAGCGGGAGCTGTCTACGAC. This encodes CASTPVAGAVYD. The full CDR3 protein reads CASTPVAGAVYDYTF.

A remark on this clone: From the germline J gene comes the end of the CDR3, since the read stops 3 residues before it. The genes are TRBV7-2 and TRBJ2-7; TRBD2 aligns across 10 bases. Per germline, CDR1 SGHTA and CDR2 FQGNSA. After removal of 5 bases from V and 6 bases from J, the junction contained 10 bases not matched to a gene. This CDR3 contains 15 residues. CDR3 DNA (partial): TGTGCCAGCAGCCCTGGCCTGGGACTAGCGACCGAG. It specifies CASSPGLGLATE. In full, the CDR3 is CASSPGLGLATEQYF.

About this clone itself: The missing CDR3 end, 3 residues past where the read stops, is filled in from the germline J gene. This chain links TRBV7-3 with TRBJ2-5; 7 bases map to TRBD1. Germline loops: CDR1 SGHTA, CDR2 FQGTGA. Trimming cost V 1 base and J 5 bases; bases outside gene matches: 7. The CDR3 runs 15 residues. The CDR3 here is CASSLMTGSRETQYF. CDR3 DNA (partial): TGTGCCAGCAGCTTAATGACAGGGTCTAGGGAGACC.

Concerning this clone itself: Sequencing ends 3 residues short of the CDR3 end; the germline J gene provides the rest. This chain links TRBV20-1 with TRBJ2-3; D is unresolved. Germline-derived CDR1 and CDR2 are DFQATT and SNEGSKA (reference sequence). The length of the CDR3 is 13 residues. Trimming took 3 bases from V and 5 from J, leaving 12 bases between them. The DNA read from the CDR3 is TGCAGTGCTAGGCGCGCGTTTGGAGATACG. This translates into CSARRAFGDT. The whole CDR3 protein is CSARRAFGDTQYF.

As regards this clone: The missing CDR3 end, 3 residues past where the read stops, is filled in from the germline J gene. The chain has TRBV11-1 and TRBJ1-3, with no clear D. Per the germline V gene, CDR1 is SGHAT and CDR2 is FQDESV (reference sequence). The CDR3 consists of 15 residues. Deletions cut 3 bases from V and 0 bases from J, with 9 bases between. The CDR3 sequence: CASSFNSLSGNTIYF. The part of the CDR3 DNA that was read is TGTGCCAGCAGCTTCAACTCCCTCTCTGGAAACACC.

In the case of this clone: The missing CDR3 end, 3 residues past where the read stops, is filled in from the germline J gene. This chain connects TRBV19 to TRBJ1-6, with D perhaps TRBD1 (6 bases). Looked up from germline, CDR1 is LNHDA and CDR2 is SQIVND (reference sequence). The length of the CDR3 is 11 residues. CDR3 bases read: TGTGCCAGTAGGAGAGGGGGGGCC. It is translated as CASRRGGA. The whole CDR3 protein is CASRRGGALHF. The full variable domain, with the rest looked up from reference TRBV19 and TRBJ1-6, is DGGITQSPKYLFRKEGQNVTLSCEQNLNHDAMYWYRQDPGQGLRLIYYSQIVNDFQKGDIAEGYSVSREKKESFPLTVTSAQKNPTAFYLCASRRGGALHFGNGTRLTVT.

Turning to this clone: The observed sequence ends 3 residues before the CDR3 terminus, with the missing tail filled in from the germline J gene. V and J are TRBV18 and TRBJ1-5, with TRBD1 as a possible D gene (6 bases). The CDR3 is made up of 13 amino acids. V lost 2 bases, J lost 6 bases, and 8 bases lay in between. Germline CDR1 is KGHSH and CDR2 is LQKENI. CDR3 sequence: CASSPGGLQPQHF. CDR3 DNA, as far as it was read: TGTGCCAGCTCACCAGGGGGCCTTCAGCCC.

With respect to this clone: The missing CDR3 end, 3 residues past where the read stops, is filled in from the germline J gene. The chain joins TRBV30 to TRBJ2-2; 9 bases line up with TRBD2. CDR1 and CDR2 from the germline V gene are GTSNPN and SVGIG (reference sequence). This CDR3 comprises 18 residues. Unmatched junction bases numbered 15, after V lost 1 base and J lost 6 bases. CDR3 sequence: CAWSAKPGGRDRPGELFF. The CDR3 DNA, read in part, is TGTGCCTGGAGTGCCAAACCTGGCGGGAGGGATCGCCCCGGGGAG. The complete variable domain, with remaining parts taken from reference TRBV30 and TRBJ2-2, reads SQTIHQWPATLVQPVGSPLSLECTVEGTSNPNLYWYRQAAGRGLQLLFYSVGIGQISSEVPQNLSASRPQDRQFILSSKKLLLSDSGFYLCAWSAKPGGRDRPGELFFGEGSRLTVL.

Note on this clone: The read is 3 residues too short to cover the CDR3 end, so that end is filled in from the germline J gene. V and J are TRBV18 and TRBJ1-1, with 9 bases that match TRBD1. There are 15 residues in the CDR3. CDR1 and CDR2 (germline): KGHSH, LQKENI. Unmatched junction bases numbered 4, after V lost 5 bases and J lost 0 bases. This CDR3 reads CASSGQGTMNTEAFF. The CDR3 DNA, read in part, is TGTGCCAGCTCAGGACAGGGGACTATGAACACTGAA. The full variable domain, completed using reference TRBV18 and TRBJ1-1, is NAGVMQNPRHLVRRRGQEARLRCSPMKGHSHVYWYRQLPEEGLKFMVYLQKENIIDESGMPKERFSAEFPKEGPSILRIQQVVRGDSAAYFCASSGQGTMNTEAFFGQGTRLTVV.

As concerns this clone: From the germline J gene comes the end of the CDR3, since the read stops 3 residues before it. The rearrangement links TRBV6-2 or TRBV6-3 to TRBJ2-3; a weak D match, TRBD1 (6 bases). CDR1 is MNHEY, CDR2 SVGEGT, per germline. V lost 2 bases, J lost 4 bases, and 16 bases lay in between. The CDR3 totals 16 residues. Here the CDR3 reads CASSYTQGSLPDTQYF. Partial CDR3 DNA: TGTGCCAGCAGTTACACACAGGGTTCACTCCCAGATACG.

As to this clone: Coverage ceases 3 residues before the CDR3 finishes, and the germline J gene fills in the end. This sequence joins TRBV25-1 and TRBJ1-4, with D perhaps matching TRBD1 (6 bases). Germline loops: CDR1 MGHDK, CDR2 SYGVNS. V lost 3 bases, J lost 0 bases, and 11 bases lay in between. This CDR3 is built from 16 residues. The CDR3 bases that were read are TGTGCCAGCAGTGAGTATGGGGGCTCAACTAATGAAAAA. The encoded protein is CASSEYGGSTNEK. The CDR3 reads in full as CASSEYGGSTNEKLFF.

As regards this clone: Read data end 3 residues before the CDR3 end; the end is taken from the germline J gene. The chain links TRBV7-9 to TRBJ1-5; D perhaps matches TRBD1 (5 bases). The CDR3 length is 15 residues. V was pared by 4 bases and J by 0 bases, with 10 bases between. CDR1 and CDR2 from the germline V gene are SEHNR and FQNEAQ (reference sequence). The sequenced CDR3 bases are TGTGCCAGCAGCTCAGACAGTTATAGCAATCAGCCC. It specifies CASSSDSYSNQP. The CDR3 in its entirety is CASSSDSYSNQPQHF.

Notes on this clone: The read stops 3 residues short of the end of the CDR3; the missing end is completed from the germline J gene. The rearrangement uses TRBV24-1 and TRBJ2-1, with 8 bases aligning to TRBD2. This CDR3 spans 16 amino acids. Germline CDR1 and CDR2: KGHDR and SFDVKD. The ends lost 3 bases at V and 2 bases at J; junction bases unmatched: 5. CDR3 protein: CATSDPGGPPYNEQFF. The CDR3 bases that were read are TGTGCCACCAGTGATCCGGGGGGGCCGCCCTACAATGAG.

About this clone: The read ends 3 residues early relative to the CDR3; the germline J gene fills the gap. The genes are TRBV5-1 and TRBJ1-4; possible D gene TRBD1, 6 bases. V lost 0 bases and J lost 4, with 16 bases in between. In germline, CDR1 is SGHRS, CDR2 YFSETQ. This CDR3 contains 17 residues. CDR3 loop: CASSLGGQSLSNEKLFF. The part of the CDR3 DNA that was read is TGCGCCAGCAGCTTGGGGGGACAATCCTTAAGTAATGAAAAA.

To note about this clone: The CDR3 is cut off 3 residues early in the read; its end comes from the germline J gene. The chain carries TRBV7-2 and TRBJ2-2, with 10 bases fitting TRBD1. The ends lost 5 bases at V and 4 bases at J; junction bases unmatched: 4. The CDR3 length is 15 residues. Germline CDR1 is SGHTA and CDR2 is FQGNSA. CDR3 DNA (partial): TGTGCCAGCAGCCTCCGACAGGGGGCCACCGGGGAG. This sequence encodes CASSLRQGATGE. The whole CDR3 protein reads CASSLRQGATGELFF.

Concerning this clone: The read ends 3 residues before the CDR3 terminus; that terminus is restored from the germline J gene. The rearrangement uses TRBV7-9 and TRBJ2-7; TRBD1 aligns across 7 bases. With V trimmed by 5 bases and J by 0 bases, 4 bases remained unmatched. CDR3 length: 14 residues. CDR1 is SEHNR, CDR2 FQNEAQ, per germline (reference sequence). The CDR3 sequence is CASSDRVTSYEQYF. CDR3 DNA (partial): TGTGCCAGCAGCGACAGGGTAACCTCCTACGAG.

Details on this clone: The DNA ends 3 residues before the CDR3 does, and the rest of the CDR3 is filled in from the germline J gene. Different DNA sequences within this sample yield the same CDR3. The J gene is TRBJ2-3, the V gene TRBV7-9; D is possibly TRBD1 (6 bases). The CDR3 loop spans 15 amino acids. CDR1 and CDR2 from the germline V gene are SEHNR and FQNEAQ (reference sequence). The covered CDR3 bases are TGTGCCAGCAGCTTGGGTGGGGTCCACGGACAGCCG. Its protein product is CASSLGGVHGQP. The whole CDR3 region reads CASSLGGVHGQPQYF. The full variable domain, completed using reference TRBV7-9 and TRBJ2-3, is DTGVSQNPRHKITKRGQNVTFRCDPISEHNRLYWYRQTLGQGPEFLTYFQNEAQLEKSRLLSDRFSAERPKGSFSTLEIQRTEQGDSAMYLCASSLGGVHGQPQYFGPGTRLTVL.